This T cell receptor (beta chain) was recovered during a study of identical twins. Overall study findings and caveats: Reduced insertions were recorded for abundant cord blood beta clonotypes, with no such pattern in memory repertoires. Researchers reported weaker excess twin sharing in beta out-of-frame sequences. Not following the same donors, the study drew its conclusions from cross-sectional statistical analysis. Zero-insertion results could be subject to partial confounding by invariant MAIT and iNKT cells.

Each CDR3 protein gets one entry after TCRdb re-called the 5' RACE reads with MiXCR. In the table there are around 140,000 distinct CDR3 sequences, 3.5% of which are singletons. Per germline, CDR1 MNHEY and CDR2 SMNVEV (reference sequence). This CDR3 is 15 amino acids long. The V end lost 6 bases, the J end lost 6 bases, and 21 bases lay between the germline ends. This clonotype was detected ten times or more. Its cognate antigen is unknown. The origin of this receptor is a young man in good health. The chain links TRBV27 to TRBJ2-7; no clear D. Sequencing was done on a sample of memory T cells sorted from blood. Written as DNA, the CDR3 is TGTGCCAGCAGCCCTCTTTGGGCCCTGGACCGCGAGCAGTACTTC. Protein product: CASSPLWALDREQYF.